This TCR beta chain was found in a study of T cells after posttransplantation cyclophosphamide (dated by TCRdb to 2016 to 2017). A note on the overall study: T cell repertoire reconstitution was tracked by TRB sequencing after myeloablative bone marrow transplantation in which posttransplantation cyclophosphamide was used as GVHD prophylaxis. Because TRA and TRB clonality correlated tightly in ten or so samples, later TCR analyses were limited to TRB. Public TRB sequences were searched against a database of over 3,600 sequences associated with responses to pathogens, tumor antigens, self-antigens and alloantigens. Samples from fewer than 40 PTCy-treated patients and fewer than 20 related bone marrow donors of those patients were subjected to antigen receptor sequencing. In 3 patients, TRB sequencing was also performed on up to 3 more blood samples taken 2 to 5.2 years after transplant, and in several patients, pretransplant blood was also TRB-sequenced. Blood from all 30 or so PTCy patients with 1-year posttransplant specimens was subjected to TRB sequencing. Paper-wide results and their limitations: Donor-recipient similarity was low at 1-2 months but increased during the first year, and donor CD8+ memory clones often dominated later blood repertoires. Across approximately 45 patients, TRB clonality was highly associated with recipient CMV seropositivity and CMV reactivation, and diversity in PTCy patients was similar to diversity in CNI/methotrexate controls. The TRB repertoires of T cells infiltrating skin or GI tract showed only limited overlap with the TRB repertoires of T cells in blood.

This clone was counted ten times or more. The antigen it recognizes is unknown. Base qualities were left out, and no much larger clone turns up one base away. Inclusive of the bounding cysteine and phenylalanine, the CDR3 is 16 residues long. The CDR3 DNA has 48 bases and is translated from base 1. Relative to germline, V is missing 3 bases and J is missing 5 bases, with 7 bases of the junction outside any gene match. Taken from the germline V gene, the CDR1 and CDR2 loops are LGHNA and YSLEER. TRB sequencing used genomic DNA with the immunoSEQ assay at survey resolution or the hsTCRB kit. On the study's bioinformatics: The immunoSEQ software handled the initial read processing, while the LymphoSeq R package was used for the repertoire analyses. For each TRB dataset, clonality was calculated as 1 minus normalized Shannon entropy, and the Gini coefficient was computed as well. To infer phenotypes in unsorted samples, TRB sequences from sorted subsets of the recipient or donor were mapped onto unsorted samples from the same recipient. The table comes from immuneACCESS by way of TCRdb, which keeps in-frame sequences with V and J called. Part of the clones is missing from these tables; in studies checked, under half for an unresolved V gene and the rest for unknown reasons. V, J and clone size reflect that table, while D and trimming were determined from the DNA. In this sample, about 25,000 clones appear, none counted once only. The top ten clones comprise around 1.9% of the sample.

The treatment or condition label of this sample denotes: high-dose cyclophosphamide on days +3 and +4 as single-agent GVHD prophylaxis. PTCy patients received busulfan and fludarabine conditioning, a related or unrelated marrow graft, and cyclophosphamide on days +3 and +4. PTCy-treated patients came from a prospective multi-institutional clinical trial. Peripheral blood and bone marrow mononuclear cells were isolated by Ficoll-Hypaque density centrifugation and were cryopreserved. The receptor chain draws on TRBV4-3 and TRBJ2-1, with 10 bases aligning to TRBD2. Sequenced here: PBMCs, sampled after allogeneic stem cell transplant with posttransplant cyclophosphamide. The TCR originated in a male patient in his late teens or twenties who received an allogeneic stem cell transplant from a related donor, was CMV-positive, and had no GVHD. Some T cells may have been brought in with the graft after a transplant. The base sequence is TGCGCCAGCAGCCATGGCCTAGCGGGAGCTGACAATGAGCAGTTCTTC. Translated, this gives CASSHGLAGADNEQFF.